This entry lists 25 T cell receptor beta chains sequenced from one sample in a study of T cells in placental villitis. This was the immunoSEQ v4 assay. The repertoire was sequenced with immunoSEQ multiplex PCR; TCRdb's copy has only in-frame clones and lacks some. The data show approximately 6,900 clones, approximately 78% seen once. The sequencing input was placental tissue containing maternal and fetal cells. These receptor sequences come from a human patient with infectious villitis; the placental T cells may come from both mother and fetus.

V and J are TRBV23-1 and TRBJ2-1, with no clear D. TRBV23-1 is recorded as an ORF, its role being uncertain. V was clipped by 3 bases and J by 3 bases, with 0 bases between them. CDR3 size: 11 residues. This CDR3 is CASSHYNEQFF. In nucleotides, the CDR3 is TGCGCCAGCAGTCACTACAATGAGCAGTTCTTC.

The rearrangement links TRBV7-2 to TRBJ1-2, with D tentatively TRBD1 (6 bases). Trimming removed 4 bases at V and 6 bases at J, with 21 bases between. The length of the CDR3 is 16 residues. Germline V gene data show CDR1 as SGHTA and CDR2 as FQGNSA. The chain's CDR3 is CASSSSPKTGVDGYTF. CDR3 coding DNA: TGTGCCAGCAGCTCGAGCCCTAAGACAGGAGTGGATGGCTACACCTTC.

About this clone itself: At one end the junction does not follow the germline gene, possibly because of a read error. The chain employs TRBV4-3 and TRBJ1-2; the D is unclear. The CDR3 is 17 residues long. Germline assignment: CDR1 LGHNA and CDR2 YSLEER. CDR3 bases: TGCGCCAGCAGCCAAGACGCATTTCGGAACACTTACCTTGGTTTCGCCTTC. Translation gives CASSQDAFRNTYLGFAF.

V gene TRBV23-1 combines with J gene TRBJ1-4, with unresolved D. TRBV23-1 is given ORF status, its function remaining uncertain. The ends were cut back, 0 bases at V and 4 bases at J, with 9 bases in the middle. This CDR3 comprises 15 residues. The CDR3 nucleotides are TGCGCCAGCAGTCAATCGGAGGCAATTAATGAAAAACTGTTTTTT. Protein: CASSQSEAINEKLFF.

This clone is medium-sized (0.01 to 0.1%). The chain uses TRBV4-1 and TRBJ1-2; 9 bases are shared with TRBD1. Germline CDR1 MGHRA, CDR2 YSYEKL. CDR3 length: 16 amino acids. The ends lost 2 bases at V and 8 bases at J; junction bases unmatched: 12. The DNA of the CDR3 is TGCGCCAGCAGCCAAACAAGGATTGGGACAGGGAACGGCTACACCTTC. It yields the protein CASSQTRIGTGNGYTF.

The chain links TRBV28 to TRBJ1-5, with 7 bases identical to TRBD1. The germline V gene encodes CDR1 MDHEN and CDR2 SYDVKM. This CDR3 region has 13 residues. Trimming removed 6 bases from V and 6 bases from J; junction bases left unmatched: 5. The CDR3 reads CASRRQGTQPQHF. The CDR3 DNA reads TGTGCCAGCAGGAGACAGGGTACTCAGCCCCAGCATTTT.

The V and J genes are TRBV7-9 and TRBJ1-1; D is ambiguous. The CDR3 sequence is 12 residues long. Trimming removed 2 bases at V and 7 bases at J, with 8 bases between. CDR1 is SEHNR, CDR2 FQNEAQ, per germline (reference sequence). Here the CDR3 reads CASSLPGGEAFF. The CDR3 DNA reads as TGTGCCAGCAGCTTACCCGGTGGTGAAGCTTTCTTT.

The chain carries TRBV6-2 or TRBV6-3 and TRBJ1-1; no clear D. V lost 4 bases, J lost 3 bases, and 6 bases lay in between. Germline-derived CDR1 and CDR2 are MNHEY and SVGEGT. The CDR3 consists of 12 residues. The CDR3 DNA reads as TGTGCCAGCAGTTCCCAGTACACTGAAGCTTTCTTT. It is translated as CASSSQYTEAFF.

The chain couples TRBV18 to TRBJ2-1; 9 bases line up with TRBD1. The junction had 4 bases not matched to a gene; V was cut back by 0 bases and J by 7 bases. CDR1 and CDR2 from the germline V gene are KGHSH and LQKENI. CDR3 size: 15 residues. In DNA, the CDR3 is TGTGCCAGCTCACCACCGGGACAGGGAAGGAATGAGCAGTTCTTC. Protein: CASSPPGQGRNEQFF.

On this clone itself: Mismatch with germline at one junction end may stem from a read error. This chain joins TRBV4-2 and TRBJ1-2; no clear D gene. The CDR3 spans 12 residues. Germline V lookup: CDR1 LGHNA, CDR2 YNFKEQ. This CDR3 reads CASSQEGLTKAF. In DNA form, the CDR3 reads TGTGCCAGCAGCCAAGAAGGGTTAACGAAGGCTTTC.

This clone rates as large. J is TRBJ2-5 and V is TRBV19; TRBD2 is a possible D gene (7 bases). From germline, CDR1 is LNHDA and CDR2 SQIVND (reference sequence). Trimming took off 2 bases at V and 6 bases at J, with 10 bases between the two ends. The CDR3 consists of 13 residues. CDR3 amino acids: CASSIIGGQTQYF. DNA of the CDR3: TGTGCCAGTAGTATAATCGGGGGGCAGACCCAGTACTTC.

The J gene is TRBJ2-1, the V gene TRBV4-1, with 9 bases fitting TRBD2. Germline V CDR1 and CDR2: MGHRA, YSYEKL. Germline trimming cut 5 bases from V and 9 bases from J; bases unmatched to any gene: 17. There are 17 residues in the CDR3. The CDR3 region has the DNA TGCGCCAGCAGCATCACTGCTCTAGCGGGGCTATCCCGTGAGCAGTTCTTC. This encodes CASSITALAGLSREQFF.

V gene TRBV6-5 combines with J gene TRBJ1-2; D gene uncertain. With 0 bases removed from V and 4 bases from J, the gap between germline ends came to 12 bases. Germline lookup yields CDR1 MNHEY and CDR2 SVGAGI. The CDR3 runs to 15 residues. CDR3 residues: CASSYSGEVGYGYTF. The CDR3 DNA reads TGTGCCAGCAGTTACTCGGGAGAGGTCGGCTATGGCTACACCTTC.

The chain couples TRBV28 to TRBJ2-5; TRBD2 matches 7 bases. CDR1 is MDHEN and CDR2 is SYDVKM in the germline V gene. J gave up 4 bases and V 2 bases, and 7 bases lay outside the gene matches. The CDR3 runs 15 residues. This CDR3 reads CASSLREGRGETQYF. DNA for the CDR3: TGTGCCAGCAGTTTACGGGAAGGGAGGGGAGAGACCCAGTACTTC. Looking up the rest from reference TRBV28 and TRBJ2-5 gives the full variable domain: DVKVTQSSRYLVKRTGEKVFLECVQDMDHENMFWYRQDPGLGLRLIYFSYDVKMKEKGDIPEGYSVSREKKERFSLILESASTNQTSMYLCASSLREGRGETQYFGPGTRLLVL.

V is TRBV7-9 and J is TRBJ1-5; TRBD1 agrees at 9 bases. V lost 4 bases, J lost 4 bases, and 5 bases stayed unmatched. The CDR3 is made up of 15 amino acids. Germline values: CDR1 SEHNR, CDR2 FQNEAQ (reference sequence). In nucleotides, the CDR3 is TGTGCCAGCAGCTCCGGGACAGGGATGAATCAGCCCCAGCATTTT. Its protein is CASSSGTGMNQPQHF.

The chain couples TRBV18 to TRBJ1-4; no firm D call. From germline, CDR1 is KGHSH and CDR2 LQKENI. CDR3 length: 14 amino acids. V gave up 3 bases and J gave up 6 bases, with 11 bases separating them. The CDR3 region has the DNA TGTGCCAGCTCACCCGGAACAGCGTATGAAAAACTGTTTTTT. It translates to CASSPGTAYEKLFF.

This clone is labeled large. V gene TRBV5-1 combines with J gene TRBJ1-6; D is unclear. There are 15 residues in the CDR3. Germline CDR1 is SGHRS and CDR2 is YFSETQ. Trimming took 0 bases from V and 10 from J, leaving 14 bases between them. The CDR3: CASSLDGVLGSPLHF. CDR3 in DNA: TGCGCCAGCAGCTTGGACGGGGTTCTGGGATCACCCCTCCACTTT.

This clone was detected a few times. The chain carries TRBV10-2 and TRBJ2-3, with D perhaps TRBD2 (6 bases). This CDR3 region has 14 residues. The V end was cut by 2 bases, the J end by 3 bases, with 9 bases between. Germline loops: CDR1 WSHSY, CDR2 SAAADI. The CDR3 nucleotides are TGCGCCAGCAGTGAGGTGGGGAGGACAGATACGCAGTATTTT. Translating gives CASSEVGRTDTQYF.

On this clone: This specimen includes other DNA sequences encoding the same CDR3. The chain recombines TRBV3-1 (or the pseudogene TRBV3-2) with TRBJ1-4, with D hard to call. The CDR3 runs 13 residues. The germline V and J ends were trimmed by 1 base and 4 bases, with 4 bases remaining between them. The germline V gene encodes CDR1 LGHDT and CDR2 YNNKEL (reference sequence). CDR3 in amino acids: CASSQGRNEKLFF. CDR3 DNA sequence: TGTGCCAGCAGCCAAGGGCGTAATGAAAAACTGTTTTTT.

The rearrangement joins TRBV7-6 to TRBJ1-4; D not resolved. Germline V gene lookup returns CDR1 SGHVS and CDR2 FNYEAQ. The CDR3 has 13 residues. Trimming took 5 bases from V and 8 from J, leaving 12 bases between them. The CDR3 here is CASSPRSGEKLFF. The CDR3 DNA is TGTGCCAGCAGCCCCAGATCGGGGGAAAAACTGTTTTTT.

Notes on this clone: An end of the junction differs from the germline gene, which may be a read error. The genes are TRBV4-2 and TRBJ2-7; D may match TRBD1 or TRBD2 (5 bases each). The CDR3 has 12 amino acids. Germline CDR1 is LGHNA and CDR2 is YNFKEQ. In DNA, the CDR3 is TGTGCCAGCAGCCAAGATCTTGGGACGGCCTTGTTC. Encoded protein: CASSQDLGTALF.

The V call is TRBV2, the J call TRBJ2-7, with D perhaps matching TRBD2 (5 bases). V shed 4 bases and J shed 5 bases, with 18 bases lying between them. The CDR3 covers 15 residues. CDR1 and CDR2 (germline): SNHLY, FYNNEI. The CDR3 sequence: CASSVSPSLGNEQYF. The CDR3 DNA sequence: TGTGCCAGCAGTGTAAGTCCTAGCCTAGGGAACGAGCAGTACTTC.

The genes are TRBV15 and TRBJ2-2; 12 nucleotides agree with TRBD2. The CDR3 spans 20 residues. Looked up from germline, CDR1 is LNHNV and CDR2 is YYDKDF (reference sequence). V lost 3 bases to trimming and J lost 6 bases; unmatched junction nucleotides: 17. The CDR3 bases are TGTGCCACCAGCAGCTACCCCTGGTCTAGCGGGGGGGCCTACCCCGGGGAGCTGTTTTTT. Translated, it gives CATSSYPWSSGGAYPGELFF. Together with reference TRBV15 and TRBJ2-2, the CDR3 gives the full variable domain: DAMVIQNPRYQVTQFGKPVTLSCSQTLNHNVMYWYQQKSSQAPKLLFHYYDKDFNNEADTPDNFQSRRPNTSFCFLDIRSPGLGDTAMYLCATSSYPWSSGGAYPGELFFGEGSRLTVL.

This clone was picked up one time. Here the CDR3 DNA reads TGTGCCAGTAGCCCTACGGGACTGCCCGGGGCCCAGTACTTC. Translating it yields CASSPTGLPGAQYF. The genes are TRBV7-3 and TRBJ2-5; perhaps TRBD2 as D (6 bases). Deletions cut 9 bases from V and 9 bases from J, with 23 bases between. The CDR3 sequence is 14 residues long. Germline lookup yields CDR1 SGHTA and CDR2 FQGTGA.

CDR3 region: CASSQVIIGNGMNTEAFF. The DNA of the CDR3 is TGTGCCAGCAGCCAAGTCATAATAGGGAACGGGATGAACACTGAAGCTTTCTTT. V is TRBV3-1 (or the pseudogene TRBV3-2) and J is TRBJ1-1, with D uncertain. The CDR3 is 18 residues long. The V gene lost 1 base and the J gene lost 0 bases, with 18 bases spanning the gap. CDR1 LGHDT and CDR2 YNNKEL come from the germline V gene (reference sequence).